Listed below are T cell receptor beta chains from one sample, sequenced in a study of early T cells in non-severe SARS-CoV-2 infection. Via MiXCR, TCRdb re-called the 5' RACE reads, giving one row per CDR3 protein. Counted here are 85,000 to 90,000 distinct CDR3 sequences, about 15% occurring once; the ten biggest clones make up around 5.8%. The specimen was whole blood. The receptors were sampled from an adult who was a healthcare worker with PCR-confirmed SARS-CoV-2 infection or an uninfected control (not recorded which). The CDR3 runs from the conserved cysteine through the conserved F or W. D genes are given only for firm matches. A row's size may be missing; if present it is once, few, many or a size class.

TRBJ1-2	TRBV7-2	NA	TRBD1	TGTGTCAGCAGCCCACTGACAGGGTTTGGCTACACCTTC	CVSSPLTGFGYTF
TRBJ2-1	TRBV6-1	NA	TRBD2	TGTGCCAGCAGTGGGACTAGCGGGGTCCGCCTTGGGTTCTTC	CASSGTSGVRLGFF
TRBJ2-5	TRBV12-3/TRBV12-4	NA	NA	TGTGCCAGCAGCCTCCGGGGACCGCAAGGACAAGAGACCCAGTACTTC	CASSLRGPQGQETQYF
TRBJ2-7	TRBV25-1	NA	NA	TGTGCCAGCAGTGAATATTGGGAGCAGTACTTC	CASSEYWEQYF
TRBJ1-6	TRBV6-5	few	TRBD1	TGTGCCAGCAGTTACGGGACAGGGAGTTCACCCCTCCACTTT	CASSYGTGSSPLHF
TRBJ2-6	TRBV11-1	NA	TRBD2	TGTGCCAGCAGGGCGGGGGACCACTCTGGGGCCAACGTCCTGACTTTC	CASRAGDHSGANVLTF
TRBJ1-2	TRBV20-1	NA	TRBD1	TGCAGTGCCAACCGACAGGGGCGGACCTATGGCTACACCTTC	CSANRQGRTYGYTF
TRBJ1-2	TRBV12-3/TRBV12-4	few	NA	TGTGCCAGCAGGGGGACGGGAGCTAACTATGGCTACACCTTC	CASRGTGANYGYTF
TRBJ2-7	TRBV19	few	NA	TGTGCCAGTAGTATAGTTCTAACACAGGGATACGAGCAGTACTTC	CASSIVLTQGYEQYF
TRBJ2-2	TRBV20-1	many	NA	TGCAGTGCTCCAAACCTCATAAACGCGAACACCGGGGAGCTGTTTTTT	CSAPNLINANTGELFF
TRBJ1-2	TRBV11-2	few	TRBD1	TGTGCCAGCAGCCCTTCGGGACAGACCTTCTATGGCTACACCTTC	CASSPSGQTFYGYTF
TRBJ2-7	TRBV10-1	few	NA	TGCGCCAGCAGTGGGGATTCATCCTACGAGCAGTACTTC	CASSGDSSYEQYF
TRBJ2-1	TRBV20-1	NA	TRBD1	TGCAGTGCTAGTACCGGGACAGGGGCCTTTAATGAGCAGTTCTTC	CSASTGTGAFNEQFF
TRBJ1-2	TRBV19	NA	TRBD1	TGTGCCAGTAGTCACGGGACAGCCCAACTCTATGGCTACACCTTC	CASSHGTAQLYGYTF